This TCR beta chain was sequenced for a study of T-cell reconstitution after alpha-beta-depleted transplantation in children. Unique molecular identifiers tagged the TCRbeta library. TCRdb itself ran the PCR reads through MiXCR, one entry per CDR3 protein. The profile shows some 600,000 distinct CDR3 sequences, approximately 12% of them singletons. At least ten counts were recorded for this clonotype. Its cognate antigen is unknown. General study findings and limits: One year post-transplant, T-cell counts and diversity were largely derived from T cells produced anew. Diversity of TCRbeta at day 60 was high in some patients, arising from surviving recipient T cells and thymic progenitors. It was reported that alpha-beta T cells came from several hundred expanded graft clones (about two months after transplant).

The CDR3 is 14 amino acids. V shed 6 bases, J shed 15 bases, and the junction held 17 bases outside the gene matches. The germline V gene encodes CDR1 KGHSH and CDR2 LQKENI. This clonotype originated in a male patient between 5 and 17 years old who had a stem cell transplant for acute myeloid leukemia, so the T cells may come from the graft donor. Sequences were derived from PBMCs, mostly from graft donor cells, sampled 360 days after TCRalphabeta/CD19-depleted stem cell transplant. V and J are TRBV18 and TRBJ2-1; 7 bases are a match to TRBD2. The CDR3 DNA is TGTGCCAGCTCGGGAGGGAGAGATCAGGAAGTTTGGTTCTTC. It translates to CASSGGRDQEVWFF.